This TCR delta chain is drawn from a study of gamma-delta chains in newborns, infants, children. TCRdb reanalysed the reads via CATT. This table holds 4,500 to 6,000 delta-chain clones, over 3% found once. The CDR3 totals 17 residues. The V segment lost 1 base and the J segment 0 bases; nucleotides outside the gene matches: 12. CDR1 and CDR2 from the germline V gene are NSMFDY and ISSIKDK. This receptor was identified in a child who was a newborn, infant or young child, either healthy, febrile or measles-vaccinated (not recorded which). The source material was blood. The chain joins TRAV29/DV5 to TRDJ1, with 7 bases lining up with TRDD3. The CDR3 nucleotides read TGTGCAGCAAGCTGGCCCTTACTGGGGCCAAACACCGATAAACTCATCTTT. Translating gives CAASWPLLGPNTDKLIF.